Below, 20 T cell receptor beta chains from the same sample are listed, as sequenced in a study of OX40 agonist ivuxolimab in advanced cancers. The protocol was immunoSEQ multiplex PCR, while the TCRdb copy is restricted to in-frame clones and leaves out a portion. The sample holds some 45,000 clones, approximately 83% seen once. The source material was CD4+ or CD8+ T cells sorted from blood, sampled in a trial of the OX40 agonist ivuxolimab. The receptors were gathered from an adult with an advanced solid tumor such as melanoma, head and neck, liver or kidney cancer.

A few counts support this clone. The chain uses TRBV7-6 and TRBJ2-7, with D perhaps TRBD1 (6 bases). The V gene lost 5 bases and the J gene lost 7 bases, with 15 bases spanning the gap. CDR1 is SGHVS and CDR2 is FNYEAQ in the germline V gene. The CDR3 contains 13 residues. The chain's CDR3 is CASSRLGAREQYF. As DNA, the CDR3 is TGTGCCAGCAGCCGCCTGGGGGCCCGGGAGCAGTACTTC.

The CDR3 DNA sequence: TGTGCCAGCAGCGTATCAGGGGGGGACTACGAGCAGTACTTC. Protein product: CASSVSGGDYEQYF. J is TRBJ2-7 and V is TRBV9; possibly TRBD1 or TRBD2 for D (7 bases each). The germline V and J ends were trimmed by 1 base and 3 bases, with 11 bases remaining between them. Germline lookup yields CDR1 SGDLS and CDR2 YYNGEE. The CDR3 length is 14 residues.

The chain links TRBV19 to TRBJ2-3, with 9 bases that match TRBD2. This CDR3 is built from 17 residues. The germline V gene encodes CDR1 LNHDA and CDR2 SQIVND (reference sequence). V dropped 7 bases and J dropped 2; count of bases not matched to a gene: 13. The CDR3 coding sequence is TGTGCCAGTACCCTAGACCAGACTAGCGGATCCACAGATACGCAGTATTTT. It encodes CASTLDQTSGSTDTQYF.

The CDR3 DNA is TGTGCCAGCAGCTTGGGGGCATCCATGAACACTGAAGCTTTCTTT. Amino acid sequence: CASSLGASMNTEAFF. The chain recombines TRBV5-5 with TRBJ1-1; the D is unclear. From germline, CDR1 is SGHKS and CDR2 YYEKEE (reference sequence). This CDR3 has 15 amino acids. Trimming removed 0 bases at V and 0 bases at J, with 9 bases between.

This sequence joins TRBV27 and TRBJ2-3, with 9 bases aligning to TRBD1. After removal of 5 bases from V and 5 bases from J, the junction contained 5 bases not matched to a gene. The germline CDR1 and CDR2 sequences are MNHEY and SMNVEV (reference sequence). The CDR3 extends over 14 amino acids. The CDR3 bases are TGTGCCAGCAGTCTCCGGGACAGGGAAGATACGCAGTATTTT. It encodes CASSLRDREDTQYF.

The rearrangement uses TRBV2 and TRBJ2-1, with 8 bases matching TRBD1. The J segment lost 0 bases and the V segment lost 6 bases, leaving 4 bases of the junction unmatched. CDR3 size: 15 residues. Looked up from germline, CDR1 is SNHLY and CDR2 is FYNNEI. CDR3 bases: TGTGCCAGCAGCGAACAGGGGGTCTCCTACAATGAGCAGTTCTTC. Translating it yields CASSEQGVSYNEQFF.

V is TRBV28 and J is TRBJ2-1; maybe TRBD2 (7 bases). The length of the CDR3 is 15 residues. Trimming removed 8 bases from V and 1 base from J, with 15 bases in between. The V gene's germline CDR1 is MDHEN and CDR2 SYDVKM. Here the CDR3 DNA reads TGTGCCAGCCGCGCCGGGGGGCCTTCCTACAATGAGCAGTTCTTC. It yields the protein CASRAGGPSYNEQFF.

The J gene is TRBJ2-3, the V gene TRBV4-3; D might be TRBD1 (6 bases). The V gene's germline CDR1 is LGHNA and CDR2 YSLEER. The germline V and J ends were trimmed by 3 bases and 6 bases, with 13 bases remaining between them. This CDR3 is built from 14 residues. The CDR3: CASSQDSNWDTQYF. As DNA, the CDR3 is TGCGCCAGCAGCCAGGACAGTAATTGGGATACGCAGTATTTT.

The chain is built from TRBV29-1 and TRBJ2-2; D unresolved. V shed 0 bases and J shed 1 base, with 6 bases lying between them. The CDR3 consists of 14 residues. Looked up from germline, CDR1 is SQVTM and CDR2 is ANQGSEA. For the CDR3, the DNA is TGCAGCGTTGAAGAGAACGAGAACACCGGGGAGCTGTTTTTT. Translating gives CSVEENENTGELFF.

This clone was seen only a few times. The genes are TRBV28 and TRBJ2-5; a weak D match, TRBD2 (6 bases). V shed 6 bases and J shed 9 bases, with 14 bases lying between them. The CDR3 spans 12 residues. The germline gives CDR1 MDHEN, CDR2 SYDVKM. The CDR3 loop is CASRPPLAPQYF. In nucleotides, the CDR3 is TGTGCCAGCAGACCCCCGCTAGCGCCCCAGTACTTC.

V is TRBV13 and J is TRBJ2-3; 8 positions match TRBD2. V lost 6 bases and J lost 1; bases outside the gene matches: 9. Germline V gene data show CDR1 as PRHDT and CDR2 as FYEKMQ (reference sequence). This CDR3 has 16 residues. The CDR3 sequence: CASRWGSGGGTDTQYF. The CDR3 DNA sequence: TGTGCCAGCAGGTGGGGGAGCGGGGGCGGCACAGATACGCAGTATTTT.

The rearrangement links TRBV6-5 to TRBJ2-1; 10 positions agree with TRBD2. The CDR3 spans 15 residues. Germline values: CDR1 MNHEY, CDR2 SVGAGI. V trimming: 6 bases; J trimming: 3 bases; junction bases outside the gene matches: 5. The CDR3 nucleotides are TGTGCCAGCAGCCTAGCGGGAGTTAGCTACAATGAGCAGTTCTTC. The encoded protein is CASSLAGVSYNEQFF.

The V and J genes are TRBV25-1 and TRBJ1-2, with 11 bases fitting TRBD1. Germline CDR1 reads MGHDK; CDR2 reads SYGVNS. The CDR3 has 17 residues. With V trimmed by 5 bases and J by 4 bases, 12 bases remained unmatched. CDR3: CASSHAVSGTGGYGYTF. As DNA, the CDR3 is TGTGCCAGCAGTCACGCTGTGTCCGGGACAGGGGGCTATGGCTACACCTTC.

The rearrangement joins TRBV19 to TRBJ1-2; D perhaps matches TRBD1 (6 bases). From germline, CDR1 is LNHDA and CDR2 SQIVND (reference sequence). CDR3 size: 14 residues. Trimming shortened V by 7 bases and J by 4 bases, and 16 bases separated the two germline ends. This chain's CDR3 is CASTPGAFPYGYTF. CDR3 sequence (DNA): TGTGCCAGTACCCCGGGGGCCTTCCCCTATGGCTACACCTTC.

The V gene is TRBV27, the J gene TRBJ1-1, with 10 nucleotides matching TRBD1. J lost 4 bases, V lost 1 base, and 0 bases had no gene match. The CDR3 has 14 amino acids. Germline loops: CDR1 MNHEY, CDR2 SMNVEV (reference sequence). CDR3 in amino acids: CASSLWTGGTEAFF. CDR3 nucleotides: TGTGCCAGCAGTTTATGGACAGGGGGCACTGAAGCTTTCTTT.

J is TRBJ2-7 and V is TRBV28, with 11 bases identical to TRBD1. The trim removed 6 bases at V and 7 bases at J, leaving 5 bases unmatched. Germline assignment: CDR1 MDHEN and CDR2 SYDVKM. The CDR3 sequence is 13 residues long. The CDR3 is CASRLGQGGEQYF. As DNA, the CDR3 is TGTGCCAGCAGGCTGGGACAGGGGGGTGAGCAGTACTTC. The variable domain in full, with the rest retrieved from reference TRBV28 and TRBJ2-7, is DVKVTQSSRYLVKRTGEKVFLECVQDMDHENMFWYRQDPGLGLRLIYFSYDVKMKEKGDIPEGYSVSREKKERFSLILESASTNQTSMYLCASRLGQGGEQYFGPGTRLTVT.

V and J are TRBV10-2 and TRBJ2-2; 13 bases align to TRBD2. Germline V CDR1 and CDR2: WSHSY, SAAADI. Germline trimming cut 3 bases from V and 4 bases from J; bases unmatched to any gene: 5. This CDR3 comprises 17 residues. The CDR3 protein is CASSDGLAGAFTGELFF. CDR3 coding DNA: TGCGCCAGCAGTGACGGACTAGCGGGAGCGTTCACCGGGGAGCTGTTTTTT.

The chain couples TRBV6-6 to TRBJ2-3; no reliable D call. The CDR3 sequence is 12 residues long. Germline V lookup: CDR1 MNHNY, CDR2 SVGAGI (reference sequence). The V gene lost 10 bases and the J gene lost 0 bases, with 8 bases spanning the gap. The CDR3 loop reads CATGSSTDTQYF. The CDR3, as DNA: TGTGCCACCGGATCTAGCACAGATACGCAGTATTTT.

V gene TRBV19 combines with J gene TRBJ1-1, with TRBD1 as a possible D gene (5 bases). Germline CDR1 reads LNHDA; CDR2 reads SQIVND (reference sequence). This CDR3 has 14 amino acids. Trimming removed 1 base from V and 9 bases from J, with 15 bases in between. The CDR3 here is CASSIGQGSPQAFF. DNA for the CDR3: TGTGCCAGTAGTATAGGGCAGGGTTCCCCCCAAGCTTTCTTT.

In its sample, this clone was seen once. This chain connects TRBV19 to TRBJ1-6; D perhaps matches TRBD1 (5 bases). The V gene lost 0 bases and the J gene lost 9 bases, with 15 bases spanning the gap. CDR3 length: 16 residues. CDR1 is LNHDA, CDR2 SQIVND, per germline (reference sequence). The CDR3, as DNA: TGTGCCAGTAGTATAGACGGGACGGGGGAAGGTTCACCCCTCCACTTT. This sequence encodes CASSIDGTGEGSPLHF.